This TCR beta chain was captured in a study of shared clonotypes between healthy human individuals. Healthy HIV-negative adults with no recent acute infections or vaccinations were recruited as donors. Method: immunoSEQ multiplex PCR; TCRdb's copy keeps in-frame clones and lacks some. The sample lists 2 million to 2.5 million clones, just over 90% occurring once. Study-level results: Relative to their counterparts shared across all four donors, non-shared clonotypes exhibited diminished generation probabilities. The study's rarefaction showed incomplete sorted-subset sequencing despite large depth.

Comment on this clone: No antigen is known for it.

This receptor was taken from a man between 18 and 35 years old in good health. Some clones in this sample may be carry-over from other donors' samples. The sequenced sample consisted of naive CD4+ T cells from PBMCs. Stated subset: CD45RA+ positively selected.

The CDR3 DNA follows: TGTGCCAGCAGTTGGGCGGGGAGGGAGCAGTACTTC. This translates into CASSWAGREQYF. The V gene is TRBV21-1, the J gene TRBJ2-7; TRBD2 reflects the table's D call only, with no check against the DNA. TRBV21-1 is shown as a pseudogene. This CDR3 spans 12 amino acids.